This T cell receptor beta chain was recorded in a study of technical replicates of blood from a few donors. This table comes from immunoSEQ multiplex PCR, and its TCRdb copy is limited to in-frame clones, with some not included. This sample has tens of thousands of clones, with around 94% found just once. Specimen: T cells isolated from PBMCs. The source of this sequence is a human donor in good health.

The CDR3 sequence is CASSMTVSYEQYF. CDR3 nucleotide sequence: TGTGCCAGTAGTATGACAGTAAGCTACGAGCAGTACTTC. V usage is TRBV19 and J usage is TRBJ2-7; tentatively, D is TRBD1 (5 bases). The V gene's germline CDR1 is LNHDA and CDR2 SQIVND (reference sequence). V was clipped by 3 bases and J by 3 bases, with 9 bases between them. The CDR3 spans 13 residues.